Listed here are 12 T cell receptor beta chains from one sample, sequenced in a study of T cell responses to AZD1222 COVID-19 vaccine. The table came from immunoSEQ multiplex PCR; TCRdb's copy has only in-frame clones and leaves some out. This sample has approximately 140,000 clones, with roughly nine tenths found just once. Here the sequenced sample was peripheral blood, taken 28 days after the second AZD1222 dose. The receptors originated from an adult who received the AZD1222 COVID-19 vaccine.

The J gene is TRBJ1-1, the V gene TRBV18; D possibly corresponds to TRBD1 (6 bases). The ends were cut back, 2 bases at V and 5 bases at J, with 9 bases in the middle. This CDR3 spans 13 amino acids. CDR1 is KGHSH and CDR2 is LQKENI in the germline V gene. In nucleotides, the CDR3 is TGTGCCAGCTCACCATTAGGGGGGACTGAAGCTTTCTTT. It encodes CASSPLGGTEAFF. The full variable domain, completed using reference TRBV18 and TRBJ1-1, is NAGVMQNPRHLVRRRGQEARLRCSPMKGHSHVYWYRQLPEEGLKFMVYLQKENIIDESGMPKERFSAEFPKEGPSILRIQQVVRGDSAAYFCASSPLGGTEAFFGQGTRLTVV.

As for this clone: This specimen includes other DNA sequences encoding the same CDR3. The J gene is TRBJ1-1, the V gene TRBV14; D is ambiguous. This CDR3 region has 14 residues. V lost 1 base and J lost 1, with 7 bases in between. Germline loops: CDR1 SGHDN, CDR2 FVKESK. The chain's CDR3 is CASSQVLGNTEAFF. The CDR3 coding sequence is TGTGCCAGCAGCCAAGTATTAGGGAACACTGAAGCTTTCTTT.

The CDR3: CASSLVGGFGYTF. For the CDR3, the DNA is TGTGCCAGCAGCTTGGTAGGGGGGTTTGGCTACACCTTC. V and J are TRBV5-4 and TRBJ1-2; a possible D gene is TRBD1 (6 bases). Trimming removed 0 bases from V and 7 bases from J, with 10 bases in between. The CDR3 is made up of 13 amino acids. Germline CDR1 SGHNT, CDR2 YYREEE (reference sequence).

This chain links TRBV12-5 with TRBJ1-1; 12 positions agree with TRBD1. The CDR3 covers 18 residues. CDR1 and CDR2 from the germline V gene are LGHNT and FRNRAP. V lost 0 bases, J lost 4 bases, and 9 bases stayed unmatched. CDR3 protein: CASGLVRDRGLRLTEAFF. The CDR3 DNA reads TGTGCTAGTGGTTTGGTCAGGGACAGGGGGCTGCGGCTCACTGAAGCTTTCTTT. Complete variable domain (other parts from reference TRBV12-5 and TRBJ1-1): DARVTQTPRHKVTEMGQEVTMRCQPILGHNTVFWYRQTMMQGLELLAYFRNRAPLDDSGMPKDRFSAEMPDATLATLKIQPSEPRDSAVYFCASGLVRDRGLRLTEAFFGQGTRLTVV.

The CDR3 is CASSPGTGGEETQYF. The CDR3 nucleotides are TGTGCCAGCTCACCGGGGACAGGGGGTGAAGAGACCCAGTACTTC. This sequence joins TRBV18 and TRBJ2-5; 11 nucleotides align to TRBD1. The CDR3 runs 15 residues. Trimming at V came to 3 bases and at J to 3 bases, leaving 3 bases not matched to a gene. CDR1 and CDR2 (germline): KGHSH, LQKENI.

V gene TRBV6-2 or TRBV6-3 combines with J gene TRBJ2-3; possibly TRBD1 or TRBD2 for D (6 bases each). Trimming took 6 bases from V and 6 from J, leaving 19 bases between them. The CDR3 totals 15 residues. CDR1 is MNHEY and CDR2 is SVGEGT in the germline V gene. The CDR3 nucleotides read TGTGCCAGCAGCCACCCGAGGGGGGCATTGGATACGCAGTATTTT. Translating gives CASSHPRGALDTQYF.

V is TRBV11-2 and J is TRBJ2-5; 13 bases align to TRBD2. The CDR3 has 15 amino acids. Germline CDR1 is SGHAT and CDR2 is FQNNGV. The ends lost 5 bases at V and 2 bases at J; junction bases unmatched: 2. The CDR3: CASSRTSGGQETQYF. Written as DNA, the CDR3 is TGTGCCAGCAGCAGGACTAGCGGGGGACAAGAGACCCAGTACTTC.

The rearrangement joins TRBV4-2 to TRBJ2-3; 10 bases are shared with TRBD2. V lost 4 bases to trimming and J lost 2 bases; unmatched junction nucleotides: 6. CDR3 length: 16 residues. Germline V lookup: CDR1 LGHNA, CDR2 YNFKEQ. CDR3 DNA sequence: TGTGCCAGCAGCCCAAAGAGCGGGGGGGCCACAGATACGCAGTATTTT. It encodes CASSPKSGGATDTQYF.

This rearrangement joins TRBV29-1 to TRBJ1-1, with 7 nucleotides matching TRBD1. Losses at the gene ends were 4 bases for V and 4 bases for J; bases not matched to a gene: 3. The CDR3 runs to 12 residues. Germline V gene data show CDR1 as SQVTM and CDR2 as ANQGSEA. The chain's CDR3 is CSVGAGGTEAFF. The CDR3 DNA follows: TGCAGCGTTGGGGCAGGGGGCACTGAAGCTTTCTTT.

The chain couples TRBV6-5 to TRBJ1-1, with TRBD1 as a possible D gene (5 bases). The CDR3 is 12 residues long. The germline V gene has CDR1 MNHEY and CDR2 SVGAGI. The V end lost 7 bases, the J end lost 5 bases, and 11 bases lay between the germline ends. CDR3 sequence: CASTSGWTEAFF. The CDR3 DNA reads as TGTGCCAGCACCTCAGGGTGGACTGAAGCTTTCTTT.

This chain joins TRBV4-1 and TRBJ2-1; the D is unclear. Germline lookup yields CDR1 MGHRA and CDR2 YSYEKL. Trimming left V 5 bases short and J 11 bases short, with 10 bases between. The CDR3 consists of 11 residues. CDR3 nucleotide sequence: TGCGCCAGCAGCTTAGGACCCAAGCAGTTCTTC. Translating it yields CASSLGPKQFF.

The V call is TRBV19, the J call TRBJ2-7; 9 nucleotides agree with TRBD2. Losses at the gene ends were 5 bases for V and 5 bases for J; bases not matched to a gene: 10. Per germline, CDR1 LNHDA and CDR2 SQIVND (reference sequence). This CDR3 comprises 15 residues. The CDR3 sequence is CASSVSSGGPHEQYF. The CDR3 DNA reads as TGTGCCAGTAGTGTCTCGAGCGGGGGGCCCCACGAGCAGTACTTC.